This TCR beta chain was retrieved from a study of blood T cell repertoires in COVID-19. The germline CDR1 and CDR2 sequences are SGHNT and YYREEE (reference sequence). Trimming removed 3 bases at V and 5 bases at J, with 10 bases between. The CDR3 consists of 13 residues. Per the study methods: Using reference gene primer amplification, nucleated cell counts were estimated. Clones were read by immunoSEQ multiplex PCR, and TCRdb kept only the in-frame ones, dropping some. D and trimming come from the DNA, and the V and J calls and clone size come from that table. The sample gives 200,000 to 300,000 clones, around nine tenths of which show up once; roughly 9.8% is in the top ten.

The clonotype was recovered from a man aged 35 to 55 who had recovered from COVID-19. What was sequenced was peripheral blood. The V gene is TRBV5-4, the J gene TRBJ2-3; tentative D call: TRBD2 (6 bases). The CDR3 bases are TGTGCCAGCAGCTGGAGGGATGTAGATACGCAGTATTTT. Encoded protein: CASSWRDVDTQYF.